This T cell receptor (beta chain) emerged from a study of blood T cell repertoires in COVID-19. Study details: T cells, B-cell-depleted T cells, or PBMCs provided the cDNA or gDNA that served as material.

Original processing methods: Cell counts per sample came from amplifying reference gene primers. This table comes from immunoSEQ multiplex PCR, and its TCRdb copy is limited to in-frame clones, with some not included. Clone size and the V and J calls come from that table; the DNA yielded D and trimming. This sample carries some 45,000 clones, approximately 87% of them seen once, and the ten largest clones take around 10%. This CDR3 is built from 15 residues. Germline values: CDR1 LGHDT, CDR2 YNNKEL (reference sequence). V was pared by 1 base and J by 7 bases, with 17 bases between. The source of this sequence is a human donor in a cohort sampled during active COVID-19. This chain connects TRBV3-1 (or the pseudogene TRBV3-2) to TRBJ2-7; perhaps TRBD2 as D (6 bases). The sequencing input was peripheral blood. The CDR3 here is CASSQGGRGFSEQYF. The CDR3 bases are TGTGCCAGCAGCCAAGGCGGGCGGGGTTTCAGTGAGCAGTACTTC.